The 8 T cell receptor beta chains presented below share a single source sample, sequenced in a study of blood T cell repertoires in COVID-19. Data came from immunoSEQ multiplex PCR; TCRdb stores just in-frame clones and leaves some out. The sample shows about 370,000 clones, more than 75% of them seen only once. Material: peripheral blood. Receptors originate from a woman aged 25 to 39 with COVID-19, enrolled during active disease.

This chain joins TRBV28 and TRBJ1-5; 7 nucleotides align to TRBD1. After removal of 3 bases from V and 8 bases from J, the junction contained 13 bases not matched to a gene. Germline values: CDR1 MDHEN, CDR2 SYDVKM. This CDR3 is built from 16 residues. The CDR3 sequence is CASSLSIGTVAKPQHF. CDR3 coding DNA: TGTGCCAGCAGTTTGTCCATAGGGACAGTTGCAAAGCCCCAGCATTTT.

The genes are TRBV28 and TRBJ1-1; 7 bases are shared with TRBD1. V gave up 5 bases and J gave up 3 bases; unmatched junction bases: 3. The V gene's germline CDR1 is MDHEN and CDR2 SYDVKM. The CDR3 totals 13 residues. For the CDR3, the DNA is TGTGCCAGCAGTACCGACAGGGACACTGAAGCTTTCTTT. This translates into CASSTDRDTEAFF.

The chain employs TRBV7-2 and TRBJ1-1; TRBD1 aligns across 7 bases. CDR3 length: 13 amino acids. In germline, CDR1 is SGHTA, CDR2 FQGNSA. The trim removed 2 bases at V and 7 bases at J, leaving 4 bases unmatched. CDR3 residues: CASSLKTGVEAFF. Written as DNA, the CDR3 is TGTGCCAGCAGCTTAAAAACAGGGGTTGAAGCTTTCTTT.

The chain has TRBV11-2 and TRBJ2-1; a weak D match, TRBD2 (6 bases). The germline V gene has CDR1 SGHAT and CDR2 FQNNGV. There are 14 residues in the CDR3. V was pared by 2 bases and J by 3 bases, with 8 bases between. In DNA, the CDR3 is TGTGCCAGCAGCTTAAATAGCGGCTACAATGAGCAGTTCTTC. Translating it yields CASSLNSGYNEQFF.

This chain joins TRBV10-3 and TRBJ2-1; D may be TRBD2 (6 bases). Per the germline V gene, CDR1 is ENHRY and CDR2 is SYGVKD. V was clipped by 4 bases and J by 4 bases, with 14 bases between them. The CDR3 loop spans 15 amino acids. The CDR3 nucleotides read TGTGCCATCAGTGTGGAGGGAGCAGAATACAATGAGCAGTTCTTC. Protein: CAISVEGAEYNEQFF.

The chain joins TRBV5-1 to TRBJ2-2; 12 bases line up with TRBD2. Germline assignment: CDR1 SGHRS and CDR2 YFSETQ. The V gene end was trimmed by 4 bases and the J gene end by 7 bases; junction bases not matched to a gene: 14. There are 18 residues in the CDR3. CDR3 loop: CASSQERLAGDHDGELFF. CDR3 DNA: TGCGCCAGCAGCCAGGAGCGACTAGCGGGAGATCATGACGGGGAGCTGTTTTTT.

This clone has just a few counts. V and J are TRBV6-1 and TRBJ2-7, with a possible D match to TRBD2 (5 bases). Germline CDR1 MNHNS, CDR2 SASEGT. The CDR3 has 14 amino acids. Trimming removed 3 bases from V and 2 bases from J, with 11 bases in between. CDR3 amino acids: CASSEAGRAYEQYF. CDR3 in DNA: TGTGCCAGCAGTGAGGCTGGGCGGGCCTACGAGCAGTACTTC.

The rearrangement links TRBV5-1 to TRBJ2-7; TRBD2 is a possible D gene (6 bases). The germline V and J ends were trimmed by 4 bases and 2 bases, with 13 bases remaining between them. CDR1 is SGHRS, CDR2 YFSETQ, per germline. The CDR3 has 14 amino acids. CDR3 region: CASSPGTETYEQYF. The CDR3 coding sequence is TGCGCCAGCAGCCCCGGGACTGAAACCTACGAGCAGTACTTC.